Listed below are T cell receptor beta chains from one sample, sequenced in a study of shared clonotypes between healthy human individuals. Sequenced by immunoSEQ multiplex PCR; TCRdb stores in-frame clones only, minus some. The sample includes over a million clones, about 77% seen only once; the top ten take about 1.5%. Input material: memory CD4+ T cells sorted from blood. These receptors were obtained from a man between 18 and 35 years old in good health. The CDR3 runs from the conserved cysteine through the conserved F or W. D genes are given only for firm matches. Rows may omit the clone size; those that give it use once, few, many or a size class.

>TRBV5-4|TRBD1|TRBJ1-2|NA
CASSERGTGGGGGYTF
TGTGCCAGCAGCGAAAGAGGCACAGGGGGAGGTGGGGGCTACACCTTC
>TRBV5-5|NA|TRBJ2-6|NA
CASARGSGANVLTF
TGTGCCAGCGCGCGGGGCTCTGGGGCCAACGTCCTGACTTTC
>TRBV5-6|NA|TRBJ2-7|NA
CASSSQAYEQYF
TGTGCCAGCAGCTCCCAAGCCTACGAGCAGTACTTC
>TRBV10-3|NA|TRBJ1-2|few
CAINRDGERSNYGYTF
TGTGCCATCAACCGGGACGGAGAAAGATCTAACTATGGCTACACCTTC
>TRBV6-5|TRBD1|TRBJ1-4|NA
CASSSTGTGNEKLFF
TGTGCCAGCAGCTCTACCGGGACAGGGAATGAAAAACTGTTTTTT
>TRBV27|NA|TRBJ1-2|NA
CASSSPGRRGNYGYTF
TGTGCCAGCAGTTCCCCCGGGAGGAGAGGGAACTATGGCTACACCTTC
>TRBV7-8|NA|TRBJ2-7|NA
CASSLAGQLNEQYF
TGTGCCAGCAGCTTAGCTGGACAGCTCAACGAGCAGTACTTC
>TRBV15|TRBD2|TRBJ2-7|few
CATSRGLAFEQYF
TGTGCCACCAGCAGAGGACTAGCGTTTGAGCAGTACTTC
>TRBV30|NA|TRBJ2-7|NA
CAWSLGTLGLEQYF
TGTGCCTGGAGTCTCGGGACTCTGGGGCTCGAGCAGTACTTC
>TRBV7-2|NA|TRBJ1-2|NA
CASSLFRRSYNYGYTF
TGTGCCAGCAGCCTTTTCAGACGGAGTTATAACTATGGCTACACCTTC
>TRBV5-1|NA|TRBJ1-2|NA
CASRLGFEGSGAPYTF
TGCGCCAGCAGGCTTGGATTCGAGGGCAGTGGGGCCCCTTACACCTTC
>TRBV7-2|NA|TRBJ2-3|once
CASSLATGRTSTDTQYF
TGTGCCAGCAGCTTAGCTACAGGCCGTACTAGCACAGATACGCAGTATTTT
>TRBV11-1|TRBD1|TRBJ1-2|NA
CASSFGDSRPVGGYTF
TGTGCCAGCAGCTTCGGGGACAGCCGCCCCGTGGGTGGCTACACCTTC
>TRBV10-3|NA|TRBJ2-5|NA
CAISESETVKETQYF
TGTGCCATCAGTGAAAGCGAGACAGTCAAAGAGACCCAGTACTTC